This is a list of T cell receptor beta chains from one sample in a study of T cell responses to AZD1222 COVID-19 vaccine. Data came from immunoSEQ multiplex PCR; TCRdb stores just in-frame clones and leaves some out. The data show some 170,000 clones, with approximately 88% seen just once and under 2% held by the top ten. Sequencing used peripheral blood, obtained on day 0 of AZD1222 vaccination. These receptors were taken from an adult in good health. Each CDR3 is given with its conserved first and last residue. Fields, in order: D gene, J gene, V gene, CDR3 protein, CDR3 DNA. D genes are given only for firm matches.

d_gene: .; j_gene: TRBJ2-7; v_gene: TRBV28; CDR3aa: CASTRTGKDAEQYF; CDR3nt: TGTGCCAGCACGAGAACCGGGAAGGACGCCGAGCAGTACTTC
d_gene: TRBD1; j_gene: TRBJ1-2; v_gene: TRBV2; CDR3aa: CASRSGTGGNYGYTF; CDR3nt: TGTGCCAGCAGGAGTGGGACAGGGGGAAACTATGGCTACACCTTC
d_gene: .; j_gene: TRBJ1-5; v_gene: TRBV5-8; CDR3aa: CASSLGPQPQHF; CDR3nt: TGTGCCAGCAGCTTGGGGCCGCAGCCCCAGCATTTT
d_gene: .; j_gene: TRBJ2-6; v_gene: TRBV6-5; CDR3aa: CASSFGQSSGANVLTF; CDR3nt: TGTGCCAGCAGTTTTGGTCAGAGCTCTGGGGCCAACGTCCTGACTTTC
d_gene: .; j_gene: TRBJ2-1; v_gene: TRBV7-9; CDR3aa: CASSPGNFLYNEQFF; CDR3nt: TGTGCCAGCAGCCCGGGGAATTTCCTCTACAATGAGCAGTTCTTC
d_gene: TRBD1; j_gene: TRBJ2-7; v_gene: TRBV2; CDR3aa: CASSEGPTGSSYEQYF; CDR3nt: TGTGCCAGCAGTGAAGGACCGACAGGGAGCTCCTACGAGCAGTACTTC
d_gene: .; j_gene: TRBJ1-3; v_gene: TRBV27; CDR3aa: CASSLARPGRSSGNTIYF; CDR3nt: TGTGCCAGCAGTTTAGCCCGGCCAGGACGGAGCTCTGGAAACACCATATATTTT
d_gene: .; j_gene: TRBJ2-3; v_gene: TRBV19; CDR3aa: CASSHTGMVGTDTQYF; CDR3nt: TGTGCCAGTAGTCATACAGGGATGGTTGGCACAGATACGCAGTATTTT
d_gene: TRBD2; j_gene: TRBJ2-5; v_gene: TRBV20-1; CDR3aa: CSASQSSGVQAQYF; CDR3nt: TGCAGTGCTAGTCAGTCTAGCGGGGTCCAGGCCCAGTACTTC
d_gene: .; j_gene: TRBJ2-6; v_gene: TRBV2; CDR3aa: CASGRSGANVLTF; CDR3nt: TGTGCCAGCGGGCGGTCTGGGGCCAACGTCCTGACTTTC
d_gene: .; j_gene: TRBJ1-5; v_gene: TRBV28; CDR3aa: CASSLTGFSNQPQHF; CDR3nt: TGTGCCAGCAGTTTAACGGGGTTTAGCAATCAGCCCCAGCATTTT
d_gene: .; j_gene: TRBJ1-4; v_gene: TRBV3-1/TRBV3-2; CDR3aa: CASSQEVEKLFF; CDR3nt: TGTGCCAGCAGCCAAGAGGTCGAAAAACTGTTTTTT
d_gene: .; j_gene: TRBJ1-6; v_gene: TRBV6-4; CDR3aa: CASSDGGLRSPLHF; CDR3nt: TGTGCCAGCAGTGACGGGGGGCTGCGCTCACCCCTCCACTTT
d_gene: .; j_gene: TRBJ1-1; v_gene: TRBV5-8; CDR3aa: CASSHQWNTEAFF; CDR3nt: TGTGCCAGCAGCCACCAATGGAACACTGAAGCTTTCTTT
d_gene: .; j_gene: TRBJ2-1; v_gene: TRBV5-5; CDR3aa: CASRGLWLNEQFF; CDR3nt: TGTGCCAGCAGGGGGCTCTGGCTCAATGAGCAGTTCTTC